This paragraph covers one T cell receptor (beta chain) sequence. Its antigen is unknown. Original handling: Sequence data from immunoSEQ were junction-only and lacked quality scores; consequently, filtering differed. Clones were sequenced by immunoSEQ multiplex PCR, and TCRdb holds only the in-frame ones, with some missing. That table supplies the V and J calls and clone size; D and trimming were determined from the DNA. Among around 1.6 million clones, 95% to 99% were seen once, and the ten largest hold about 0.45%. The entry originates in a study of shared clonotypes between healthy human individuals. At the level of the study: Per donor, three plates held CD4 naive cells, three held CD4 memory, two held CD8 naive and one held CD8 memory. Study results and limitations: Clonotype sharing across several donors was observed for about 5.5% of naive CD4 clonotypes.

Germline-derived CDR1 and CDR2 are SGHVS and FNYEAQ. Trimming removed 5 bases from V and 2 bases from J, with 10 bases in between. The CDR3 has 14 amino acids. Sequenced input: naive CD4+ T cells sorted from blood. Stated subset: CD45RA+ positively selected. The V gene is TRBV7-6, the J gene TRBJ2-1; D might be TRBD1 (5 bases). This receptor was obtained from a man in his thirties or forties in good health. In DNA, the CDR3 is TGTGCCAGCAGCGATGAACAGGCCTACAATGAGCAGTTCTTC. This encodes CASSDEQAYNEQFF. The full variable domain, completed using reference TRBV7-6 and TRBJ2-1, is GAGVSQSPRYKVTKRGQDVALRCDPISGHVSLYWYRQALGQGPEFLTYFNYEAQQDKSGLPNDRFSAERPEGSISTLTIQRTEQRDSAMYRCASSDEQAYNEQFFGPGTRLTVL.